The 7 T cell receptor beta chains below were found in one sample sequenced in a study of CXCR3-negative and CXCR3-positive naive CD8 T cells. cDNA libraries for TRB were generated by 5' RACE incorporating UMI labels. TCRdb re-called the 5' RACE reads and catalogs CDR3 proteins one per entry, DNA excluded. The table lists approximately 56,000 distinct CDR3 sequences, with around a fifth in the top ten. The sample consisted of memory CD8+ T cells from blood. The receptors were gathered from a human donor in good health. Some clones in this sample may be carry-over from other donors' samples.

J is TRBJ2-1 and V is TRBV29-1. Germline-derived CDR1 and CDR2 are SQVTM and ANQGSEA. The CDR3 extends over 15 amino acids. The CDR3 sequence: CSVETGSSSYNEQFF.

The J gene is TRBJ2-2, the V gene TRBV4-2; TCRdb returns TRBD2, unconfirmable since there is no DNA. The germline gives CDR1 LGHNA, CDR2 YNFKEQ. The CDR3 loop spans 15 amino acids. CDR3 in amino acids: CASSPSGENTGELFF.

The chain joins TRBV20-1 to TRBJ1-6; there is no DNA to check the TCRdb D call of TRBD1. From germline, CDR1 is DFQATT and CDR2 SNEGSKA (reference sequence). The CDR3 covers 17 residues. This CDR3 reads CSARDWIQGSYNSPLHF.

The chain has TRBV2 and TRBJ1-2. CDR1 SNHLY and CDR2 FYNNEI come from the germline V gene. This CDR3 has 12 residues. CDR3 residues: CASSEVGYGYTF.

The J gene is TRBJ2-7, the V gene TRBV4-1; TCRdb gives TRBD1 as the D gene, but with no DNA this cannot be confirmed. The CDR3 is 17 amino acids. Germline V gene sequence: CDR1 MGHRA, CDR2 YSYEKL. CDR3 region: CASSEGTGIDGIYEQYF.

The chain carries TRBV18 and TRBJ2-7; the D gene TCRdb calls, TRBD1, cannot be checked with no DNA. Looked up from germline, CDR1 is KGHSH and CDR2 is LQKENI. The CDR3 runs 15 residues. CDR3 in amino acids: CASSPPTGRLDEQYF.

The CDR3 sequence: CASSPGRSGGNSYEQYF. The chain links TRBV12-3 or TRBV12-4 to TRBJ2-7; the TCRdb D gene call, TRBD2, has no DNA to confirm it. The CDR3 consists of 17 residues.